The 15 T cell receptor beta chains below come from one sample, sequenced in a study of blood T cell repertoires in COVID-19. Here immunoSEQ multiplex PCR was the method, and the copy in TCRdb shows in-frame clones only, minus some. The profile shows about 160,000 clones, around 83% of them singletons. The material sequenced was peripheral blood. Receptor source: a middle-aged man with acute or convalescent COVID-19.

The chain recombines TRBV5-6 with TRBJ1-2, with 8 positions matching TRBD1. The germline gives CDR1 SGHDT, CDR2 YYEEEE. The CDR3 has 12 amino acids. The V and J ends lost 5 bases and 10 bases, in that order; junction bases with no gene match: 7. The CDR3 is CASRLGQGDYTF. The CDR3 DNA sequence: TGTGCCAGCAGGCTAGGACAGGGAGACTACACCTTC.

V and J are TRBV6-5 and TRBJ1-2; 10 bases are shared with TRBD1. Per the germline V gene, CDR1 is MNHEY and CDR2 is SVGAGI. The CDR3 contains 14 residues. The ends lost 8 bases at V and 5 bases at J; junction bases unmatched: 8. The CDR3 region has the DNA TGTGCCAGCCGGACAGGGGGTCTAAGTTATGGCTACACCTTC. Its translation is CASRTGGLSYGYTF.

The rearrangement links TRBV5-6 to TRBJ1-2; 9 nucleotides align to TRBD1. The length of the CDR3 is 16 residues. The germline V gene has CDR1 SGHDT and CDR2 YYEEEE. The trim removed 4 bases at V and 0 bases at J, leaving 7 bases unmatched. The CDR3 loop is CASSLAGTGPNYGYTF. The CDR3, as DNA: TGTGCCAGCAGCCTGGCCGGGACAGGGCCTAACTATGGCTACACCTTC.

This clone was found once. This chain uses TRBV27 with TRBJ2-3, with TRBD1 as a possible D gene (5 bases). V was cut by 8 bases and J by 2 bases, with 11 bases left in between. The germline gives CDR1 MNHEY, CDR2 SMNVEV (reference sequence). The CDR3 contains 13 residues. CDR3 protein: CASPVRVTDTQYF. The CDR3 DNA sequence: TGTGCCAGCCCTGTCAGGGTCACAGATACGCAGTATTTT.

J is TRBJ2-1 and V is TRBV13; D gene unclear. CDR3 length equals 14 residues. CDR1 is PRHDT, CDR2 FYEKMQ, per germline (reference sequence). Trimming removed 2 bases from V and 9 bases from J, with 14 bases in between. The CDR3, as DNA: TGTGCCAGCAGCTTATACCCGAGCGATACTGAGCAGTTCTTC. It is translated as CASSLYPSDTEQFF. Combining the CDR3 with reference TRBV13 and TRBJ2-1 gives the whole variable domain AAGVIQSPRHLIKEKRETATLKCYPIPRHDTVYWYQQGPGQDPQFLISFYEKMQSDKGSIPDRFSAQQFSDYHSELNMSSLELGDSALYFCASSLYPSDTEQFFGPGTRLTVL.

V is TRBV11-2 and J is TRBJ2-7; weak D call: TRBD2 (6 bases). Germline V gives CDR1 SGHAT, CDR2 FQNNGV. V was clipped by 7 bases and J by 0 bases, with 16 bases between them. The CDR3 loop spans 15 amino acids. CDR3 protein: CASTLGWRGSYEQYF. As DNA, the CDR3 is TGTGCCAGCACCCTTGGTTGGAGGGGCTCCTACGAGCAGTACTTC.

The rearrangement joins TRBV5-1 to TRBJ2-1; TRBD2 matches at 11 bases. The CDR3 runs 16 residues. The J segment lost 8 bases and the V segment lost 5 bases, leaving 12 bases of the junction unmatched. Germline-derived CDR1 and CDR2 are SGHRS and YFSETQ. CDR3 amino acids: CASRVSSGGIVDEQFF. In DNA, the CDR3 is TGCGCCAGCAGAGTCTCTAGCGGGGGGATAGTCGATGAGCAGTTCTTC.

CDR3 residues: CATSEGRLVASGELFF. CDR3 bases: TGTGCCACCAGTGAGGGTAGACTAGTTGCTTCCGGGGAGCTGTTTTTT. The chain is built from TRBV24-1 and TRBJ2-2; D perhaps matches TRBD2 (6 bases). Deletions cut 4 bases from V and 6 bases from J, with 17 bases between. The length of the CDR3 is 16 residues. Germline loops: CDR1 KGHDR, CDR2 SFDVKD.

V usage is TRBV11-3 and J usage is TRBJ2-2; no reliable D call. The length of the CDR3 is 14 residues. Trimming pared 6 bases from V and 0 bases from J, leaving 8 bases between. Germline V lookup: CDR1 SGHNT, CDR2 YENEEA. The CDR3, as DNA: TGTGCCAGCAGGGCGGAGCCGAACACCGGGGAGCTGTTTTTT. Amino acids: CASRAEPNTGELFF.

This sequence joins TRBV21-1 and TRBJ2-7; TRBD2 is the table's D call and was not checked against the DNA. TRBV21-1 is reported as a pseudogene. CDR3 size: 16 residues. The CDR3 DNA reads TGTGCCAGCAGTTGGCTTGAGGTCCCCCGCTCCTACGAGCAGTACTTC. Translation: CASSWLEVPRSYEQYF.

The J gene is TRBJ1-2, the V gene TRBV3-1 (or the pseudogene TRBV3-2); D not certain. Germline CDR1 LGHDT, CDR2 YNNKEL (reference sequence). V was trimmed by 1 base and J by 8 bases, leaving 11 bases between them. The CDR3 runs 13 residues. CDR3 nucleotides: TGTGCCAGCAGCCAAGCGGAGGGAGCCGGCTACACCTTC. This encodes CASSQAEGAGYTF.

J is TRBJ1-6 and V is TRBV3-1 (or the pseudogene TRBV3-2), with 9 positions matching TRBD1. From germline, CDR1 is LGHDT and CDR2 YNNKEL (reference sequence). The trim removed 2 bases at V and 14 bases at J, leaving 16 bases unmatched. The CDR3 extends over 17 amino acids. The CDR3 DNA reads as TGTGCCAGCAGCCAAACCGGGACAGGGCTCAGTGATAAAACCCTCCACTTT. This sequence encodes CASSQTGTGLSDKTLHF.

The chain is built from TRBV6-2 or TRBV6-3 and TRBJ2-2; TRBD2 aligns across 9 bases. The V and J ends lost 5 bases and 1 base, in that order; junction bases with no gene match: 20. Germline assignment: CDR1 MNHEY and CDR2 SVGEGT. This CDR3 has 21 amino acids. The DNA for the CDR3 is TGTGCCAGCAGTCGGAAAACCGGGACTAGCTCTTACTACCGGAACACCGGGGAGCTGTTTTTT. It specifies CASSRKTGTSSYYRNTGELFF.

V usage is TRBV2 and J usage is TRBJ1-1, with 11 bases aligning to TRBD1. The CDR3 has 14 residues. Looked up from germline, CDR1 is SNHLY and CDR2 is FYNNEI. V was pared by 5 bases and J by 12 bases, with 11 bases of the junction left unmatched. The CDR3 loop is CASSLGQGGFLTFF. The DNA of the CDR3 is TGTGCCAGCAGTTTGGGACAGGGGGGGTTTTTAACTTTCTTT.

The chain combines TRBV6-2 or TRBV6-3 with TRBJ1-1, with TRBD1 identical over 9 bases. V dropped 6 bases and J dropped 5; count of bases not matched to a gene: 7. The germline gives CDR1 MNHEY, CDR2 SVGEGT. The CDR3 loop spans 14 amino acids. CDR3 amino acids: CASSQQGAMTEAFF. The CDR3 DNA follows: TGTGCCAGCAGCCAACAGGGGGCTATGACTGAAGCTTTCTTT.